The rows below give T cell receptor beta chains drawn from one sample of a study of Ad26.COV2.S vaccination and SARS-CoV-2 variants. Clones were sequenced by immunoSEQ multiplex PCR, and TCRdb holds only the in-frame ones, with some missing. The sample has roughly 450,000 clones, 80% to 95% seen once. The sample was peripheral blood, taken in a trial of Ad26.COV2.S vaccine versus placebo. The source is a person aged 18 to 59 who received the Ad26.COV2.S COVID-19 vaccine or a placebo. The CDR3 runs from the conserved cysteine through the conserved F or W. The order of the fields is D gene, clone size, V gene, J gene, CDR3 DNA, CDR3 protein. D genes are given only for firm matches. Clone sizes are given selectively: once, few, many, or a class where the clone is expanded.

TRBD2	-	TRBV7-3	TRBJ2-2	TGTGCCAGCAGCTGGCTGGGTAGCGGGAGGTCGAACACCGGGGAGCTGTTTTTT	CASSWLGSGRSNTGELFF
TRBD1	-	TRBV29-1	TRBJ2-5	TGCAGCGTACCACAGGGGCAAATACAAGAGACCCAGTACTTC	CSVPQGQIQETQYF
-	-	TRBV2	TRBJ1-5	TGTGCCAGCCTTCTAGAACCAGGGACCCATCAGCCCCAGCATTTT	CASLLEPGTHQPQHF
-	-	TRBV29-1	TRBJ2-5	TGCAGCTCGTACGGGGTACAAGAGACCCAGTACTTC	CSSYGVQETQYF
-	-	TRBV18	TRBJ1-1	TGTGCCAGCCATGGAGACAGCCTTAGCACTGAAGCTTTCTTT	CASHGDSLSTEAFF
-	once	TRBV6-1	TRBJ2-7	TGTGCCAGCAGTGAATTGGGTTACGAGCAGTACTTC	CASSELGYEQYF
TRBD1	-	TRBV9	TRBJ1-2	TGTGCCAGCAGCGGAGGGACAGGGGGGAACTATGGCTACACCTTC	CASSGGTGGNYGYTF
-	-	TRBV2	TRBJ1-5	TGTGCCACCAAGGGGTCGACGGGTAGCAATCAGCCCCAGCATTTT	CATKGSTGSNQPQHF
-	-	TRBV6-2/TRBV6-3	TRBJ1-1	TGTGCCAGCAGTTCGACCTTCCCACAAAACACTGAAGCTTTCTTT	CASSSTFPQNTEAFF
TRBD1	-	TRBV30	TRBJ2-5	TGTGCCTGGACCTGGACAGGGGGAGAGACCCAGTACTTC	CAWTWTGGETQYF
-	-	TRBV4-1	TRBJ2-2	TGCGCCAGCAGCCATCCGGGACCTTCTAACACCGGGGAGCTGTTTTTT	CASSHPGPSNTGELFF
TRBD2	-	TRBV28	TRBJ2-3	TGTGCCAGCAGTTCCTTAGCGGGGGTCACAGATACGCAGTATTTT	CASSSLAGVTDTQYF
TRBD2	-	TRBV6-2/TRBV6-3	TRBJ2-5	TGTGCCAGCAGTTTATCTAGCGGCGCAGAGACCCAGTACTTC	CASSLSSGAETQYF
TRBD1	few	TRBV30	TRBJ2-7	TGTGCCTGGAGGGAGACAGGGGGCGCAGGGTACGAGCAGTACTTC	CAWRETGGAGYEQYF
-	-	TRBV6-2/TRBV6-3	TRBJ1-1	TGTGCCAGCAGTTACGGTTCAAACATTCCCCCTGAAGCTTTCTTT	CASSYGSNIPPEAFF
-	-	TRBV11-2	TRBJ1-2	TGTGCCAGCAGCGCAAACGCCGCGTATTATGGCTACACCTTC	CASSANAAYYGYTF
-	-	TRBV28	TRBJ2-5	TGTGCCAGCAGTCAGCGGTACCAAGAGACCCAGTACTTC	CASSQRYQETQYF
-	-	TRBV7-2	TRBJ2-5	TGTGCCAGCAGCTTAGTTCCGGGGGCAGAGACCCAGTACTTC	CASSLVPGAETQYF
-	-	TRBV7-8	TRBJ1-5	TGTGCCAGCAGTCCCACAGGGTTTGACAATCAGCCCCAGCATTTT	CASSPTGFDNQPQHF
TRBD1	-	TRBV7-2	TRBJ1-5	TGTGCCAGCAGCTCACAGGGGGGAGTAGGTCAGCCCCAGCATTTT	CASSSQGGVGQPQHF
TRBD2	-	TRBV7-2	TRBJ2-1	TGTGCCAGCAGCTTAGCGCCTAGCGGAGGCTACAATGAGCAGTTCTTC	CASSLAPSGGYNEQFF
-	-	TRBV20-1	TRBJ2-7	TGCAGTGCTAGTGGCGGGACAACCTACGAGCAGTACTTC	CSASGGTTYEQYF
-	-	TRBV7-2	TRBJ2-3	TGTGCCAGCAGTACAGGCGGGGATACGCAGTATTTT	CASSTGGDTQYF
-	once	TRBV4-3	TRBJ2-7	TGCGCCAGCAGCCAAGATCTGGGACTCCCGGGAAGCGAGCAGTACTTC	CASSQDLGLPGSEQYF
-	-	TRBV29-1	TRBJ2-7	TGCAGCGTTTGGGGGCAGGGCTCCTACGAGCAGTACTTC	CSVWGQGSYEQYF
-	-	TRBV19	TRBJ1-1	TGTGCCAGTAGTATTTGGGGACTCGACACTGAAGCTTTCTTT	CASSIWGLDTEAFF
-	-	TRBV21-1	TRBJ2-7	TGTGCCAGCACCCCCGGGGGACCTATCTTCGAGCAGTACTTC	CASTPGGPIFEQYF
TRBD2	-	TRBV14	TRBJ2-5	TGTGCCAGCAGCCGGACTAGCGGGAGACGGGGCCAAGAGACCCAGTACTTC	CASSRTSGRRGQETQYF
-	-	TRBV4-1	TRBJ2-2	TGCGCCAGCAGCCTCGGCAGGGCCGGGGAGCTGTTTTTT	CASSLGRAGELFF
-	-	TRBV5-1	TRBJ2-1	TGCGCCAGCAGCCTGAAGGGCGTGCGGGATCACTACAATGAGCAGTTCTTC	CASSLKGVRDHYNEQFF
-	-	TRBV28	TRBJ2-7	TGTGCCAGCAGAAACCCCCTCTACGAGCAGTACTTC	CASRNPLYEQYF
-	-	TRBV28	TRBJ1-2	TGTGCCAGCAGGAACAGGGAGGTAGATGGCTACACCTTC	CASRNREVDGYTF
-	-	TRBV9	TRBJ2-3	TGTGCCAGCAGCGTAGAGGCTAGTATGCGCACAGATACGCAGTATTTT	CASSVEASMRTDTQYF
TRBD1	once	TRBV28	TRBJ1-1	TGTGCCAGCAGTTGGGGGGCCGACAGGGCGGCTTTCTTT	CASSWGADRAAFF
-	-	TRBV14	TRBJ2-1	TGTGCCAGCAGCCAAGATTGGGACAACTCCTACAATGAGCAGTTCTTC	CASSQDWDNSYNEQFF
-	-	TRBV3-1/TRBV3-2	TRBJ2-2	TGTGCCAGCAGCCAAGTACAGGGCACCGGGGAGCTGTTTTTT	CASSQVQGTGELFF
-	once	TRBV30	TRBJ1-3	TGTGCCTGGGGCACTATCTCCTCTGGAAACACCATATATTTT	CAWGTISSGNTIYF
TRBD2	-	TRBV30	TRBJ2-1	TGTGCCTGCACTCCGGGGGGGCACTACAATGAGCAGTTCTTC	CACTPGGHYNEQFF
TRBD2	-	TRBV25-1	TRBJ2-1	TGTGCCAGCAGTGCGCCCGGGAGGTTCTACAATGAGCAGTTCTTC	CASSAPGRFYNEQFF
-	once	TRBV6-2/TRBV6-3	TRBJ2-2	TGTGCCAGCAGTTACTCCCTGGGGACCGGGGAGCTGTTTTTT	CASSYSLGTGELFF